The 28 T cell receptor beta chains below all came from one sample that was sequenced in a study of cytomegalovirus exposure and HLA in healthy donors. PCR primers comprised 60 Vbeta and 13 Jbeta primers. Sequenced by immunoSEQ multiplex PCR; TCRdb stores in-frame clones only, minus some. The sample records approximately 280,000 clones, 86% being singletons. The sequenced sample consisted of PBMCs. These receptors all come from a man aged 35 to 55 in good health and CMV-seropositive.

This sequence joins TRBV7-3 and TRBJ2-2; TRBD1 aligns across 9 bases. V shed 5 bases and J 3 bases; nucleotides not matched to a gene: 4. In germline, CDR1 is SGHTA, CDR2 FQGTGA. This CDR3 spans 15 amino acids. CDR3 nucleotides: TGTGCCAGCAGCACACAGGGGGCTTACACCGGGGAGCTGTTTTTT. This translates into CASSTQGAYTGELFF.

The table lists this clone with a count of one. The chain links TRBV5-4 to TRBJ2-7, with 7 positions matching TRBD1. CDR1 is SGHNT and CDR2 is YYREEE in the germline V gene (reference sequence). The V segment lost 2 bases and the J segment 2 bases; nucleotides outside the gene matches: 4. The CDR3 length is 14 residues. The CDR3 sequence: CASSFEGATYEQYF. DNA of the CDR3: TGTGCCAGCAGCTTCGAGGGGGCCACCTACGAGCAGTACTTC.

The genes are TRBV7-9 and TRBJ2-1, with 7 bases aligning to TRBD1. The ends lost 4 bases at V and 3 bases at J; junction bases unmatched: 9. Germline CDR1 is SEHNR and CDR2 is FQNEAQ (reference sequence). The CDR3 extends over 16 amino acids. CDR3 DNA sequence: TGTGCCAGCAGCTGGGATAAGGGACAGCTCTACAATGAGCAGTTCTTC. This translates into CASSWDKGQLYNEQFF.

The V call is TRBV11-2, the J call TRBJ2-2, with 7 bases identical to TRBD1. J gave up 5 bases and V 5 bases, and 8 bases lay outside the gene matches. Looked up from germline, CDR1 is SGHAT and CDR2 is FQNNGV. This CDR3 region has 15 residues. The CDR3 DNA reads as TGTGCCAGCAGCATCCGGGACAGTTGGACCGGGGAGCTGTTTTTT. Amino acid sequence: CASSIRDSWTGELFF.

The chain links TRBV6-5 to TRBJ1-4; D gene uncertain. CDR1 is MNHEY and CDR2 is SVGAGI in the germline V gene. V was cut by 5 bases and J by 3 bases, with 10 bases left in between. CDR3 length equals 14 residues. CDR3 bases: TGTGCCAGCAGTCTAGGGCGGGCTAATGAAAAACTGTTTTTT. Amino acid sequence: CASSLGRANEKLFF.

The V and J genes are TRBV10-3 and TRBJ1-1, with TRBD1 as a possible D gene (5 bases). The CDR3 spans 15 residues. The ends were cut back, 6 bases at V and 0 bases at J, with 14 bases in the middle. The germline V gene encodes CDR1 ENHRY and CDR2 SYGVKD. The CDR3 loop is CAIRAQGFLNTEAFF. The DNA for the CDR3 is TGTGCCATCAGGGCCCAGGGATTCTTGAACACTGAAGCTTTCTTT.

The chain carries TRBV28 and TRBJ1-5; 11 bases agree with TRBD1. The CDR3 covers 17 residues. Germline V CDR1 and CDR2: MDHEN, SYDVKM. V was pared by 5 bases and J by 4 bases, with 10 bases of the junction left unmatched. The CDR3 is CASSLGQGARLNQPQHF. CDR3 in DNA: TGTGCCAGCAGTCTAGGACAGGGGGCAAGGCTGAATCAGCCCCAGCATTTT.

The gene calls are TRBV7-3 and TRBJ2-5; D is uncertain. Germline V gives CDR1 SGHTA, CDR2 FQGTGA. Trimming took 5 bases from V and 4 from J, leaving 11 bases between them. The CDR3 extends over 13 amino acids. Here the CDR3 reads CASSEGSGETQYF. CDR3 coding DNA: TGTGCCAGCAGCGAAGGATCGGGAGAGACCCAGTACTTC.

V is TRBV5-1 and J is TRBJ2-3, with D perhaps TRBD1 (6 bases). The CDR3 loop spans 16 amino acids. V was shortened by 4 bases and J by 1 base, with 16 bases between the two germline ends. The germline CDR1 and CDR2 sequences are SGHRS and YFSETQ. The CDR3 DNA is TGCGCCAGCAGCGTACCGACAGGAAGGGGCACAGATACGCAGTATTTT. It codes for CASSVPTGRGTDTQYF.

V usage is TRBV4-1 and J usage is TRBJ2-1; the match to TRBD2 covers 11 bases. Trimming at V came to 1 base and at J to 6 bases, leaving 8 bases not matched to a gene. This CDR3 has 17 amino acids. The germline gives CDR1 MGHRA, CDR2 YSYEKL. CDR3 nucleotides: TGCGCCAGCAGCCAAGTCATTAGGACTAGCGGGCTCAATGAGCAGTTCTTC. This gives the protein CASSQVIRTSGLNEQFF.

The chain has TRBV30 and TRBJ2-7; D not resolved. V lost 2 bases and J 3 bases, leaving 8 bases between the germline ends. The CDR3 runs 12 residues. Germline V gene sequence: CDR1 GTSNPN, CDR2 SVGIG (reference sequence). The CDR3 region has the DNA TGTGCCTGGAGTCCCCCAAACTACGAGCAGTACTTC. Amino acid sequence: CAWSPPNYEQYF.

The J gene is TRBJ2-7, the V gene TRBV28, with D tentatively TRBD1 (6 bases). Trimming left V 5 bases short and J 3 bases short, with 14 bases between. CDR3 size: 14 residues. CDR1 MDHEN and CDR2 SYDVKM come from the germline V gene. In nucleotides, the CDR3 is TGTGCCAGCAGTACCTCCGGACAGAACTACGAGCAGTACTTC. It specifies CASSTSGQNYEQYF.

The chain employs TRBV19 and TRBJ2-3; 7 nucleotides align to TRBD2. The germline V gene encodes CDR1 LNHDA and CDR2 SQIVND (reference sequence). V lost 1 base and J lost 2; bases outside the gene matches: 6. This CDR3 comprises 16 residues. DNA of the CDR3: TGTGCCAGTAGTATAGGAGCGGGACTACTCACAGATACGCAGTATTTT. This codes for CASSIGAGLLTDTQYF.

The chain joins TRBV18 to TRBJ1-2; TRBD1 aligns across 7 bases. V lost 5 bases to trimming and J lost 4 bases; unmatched junction nucleotides: 10. Per germline, CDR1 KGHSH and CDR2 LQKENI. This CDR3 region has 15 residues. CDR3 in DNA: TGTGCCAGCTCAGCTTCCGGGACAGTTCCCTATGGCTACACCTTC. Protein product: CASSASGTVPYGYTF.

This chain joins TRBV6-5 and TRBJ1-2; 9 bases map to TRBD1. Trimming took 2 bases from V and 4 from J; bases not matched to a gene: 5. Germline CDR1 and CDR2: MNHEY and SVGAGI. The CDR3 has 15 residues. The CDR3 sequence: CASSYQNRGLYGYTF. The DNA for the CDR3 is TGTGCCAGCAGTTACCAAAACAGGGGGCTCTATGGCTACACCTTC.

The V call is TRBV21-1, the J call TRBJ2-3; the D call TRBD1 from the table was never checked on the DNA. TRBV21-1 is annotated as a pseudogene. The CDR3 has 21 residues. CDR3 residues: CASSTFFRDTALRVNTDTQYF. The CDR3 coding sequence is TGTGCCAGCAGCACCTTTTTCCGGGACACGGCACTTCGCGTTAACACAGATACGCAGTATTTT.

This sequence joins TRBV4-1 and TRBJ2-1; 11 bases map to TRBD2. Losses at the gene ends were 2 bases for V and 7 bases for J; bases not matched to a gene: 7. Germline V gene lookup returns CDR1 MGHRA and CDR2 YSYEKL. This CDR3 region has 16 residues. Here the CDR3 reads CASSQISGRARNEQFF. CDR3 nucleotide sequence: TGCGCCAGCAGCCAAATTAGCGGGAGGGCCCGGAATGAGCAGTTCTTC.

The rearrangement joins TRBV28 to TRBJ2-5; 8 bases are shared with TRBD2. The CDR3 spans 18 residues. The J segment lost 4 bases and the V segment lost 6 bases, leaving 19 bases of the junction unmatched. Germline loops: CDR1 MDHEN, CDR2 SYDVKM. CDR3 coding DNA: TGTGCCAGCAGACTGATCGGGCCAGCGGGGGAGGGTAGAGAGACCCAGTACTTC. This codes for CASRLIGPAGEGRETQYF.

On this clone itself: One base away lies a much larger clone, so this may be a sequencing read error. Distinct nucleotide sequences in the sample also encode this CDR3. The chain has TRBV28 and TRBJ2-1; no clear D. Germline V CDR1 and CDR2: MDHEN, SYDVKM. This CDR3 has 11 residues. The V end lost 5 bases, the J end lost 4 bases, and 3 bases lay between the germline ends. For the CDR3, the DNA is TGTGCCAGCAGTCCTTACAATGAGCAGTTCTTC. Translation: CASSPYNEQFF. The full variable domain, with the rest looked up from reference TRBV28 and TRBJ2-1, is DVKVTQSSRYLVKRTGEKVFLECVQDMDHENMFWYRQDPGLGLRLIYFSYDVKMKEKGDIPEGYSVSREKKERFSLILESASTNQTSMYLCASSPYNEQFFGPGTRLTVL.

This clone was found once. The chain recombines TRBV7-2 with TRBJ1-5, with 9 bases fitting TRBD1. J was trimmed by 10 bases and V by 5 bases; bases with no gene match: 12. The CDR3 contains 15 residues. Germline lookup yields CDR1 SGHTA and CDR2 FQGNSA. The CDR3 nucleotides are TGTGCCAGCAGCCCGACAGGGGGAAGCTTGATCCCCCAGCATTTT. Translating gives CASSPTGGSLIPQHF.

Comment on this clone: A junction end diverges from the germline sequence, so it may reflect a read error. This chain joins TRBV4-1 and TRBJ2-1; 13 bases line up with TRBD2. The length of the CDR3 is 14 residues. CDR1 MGHRA and CDR2 YSYEKL come from the germline V gene. The CDR3 region has the DNA TGCGCCAGCAGCCTCGGACTAGCGGGAGCAGAGCGGTTCTTC. This sequence encodes CASSLGLAGAERFF.

This clone turned up a few times. The genes are TRBV5-5 and TRBJ1-5; D not certain. V gave up 3 bases and J gave up 1 base, with 8 bases separating them. The CDR3 spans 14 residues. Germline V CDR1 and CDR2: SGHKS, YYEKEE (reference sequence). CDR3 region: CASSSFPSNQPQHF. In DNA, the CDR3 is TGTGCCAGCAGCTCGTTCCCGAGCAATCAGCCCCAGCATTTT. The variable domain in full, completed from reference TRBV5-5 and TRBJ1-5, reads DAGVTQSPTHLIKTRGQQVTLRCSPISGHKSVSWYQQVLGQGPQFIFQYYEKEERGRGNFPDRFSARQFPNYSSELNVNALLLGDSALYLCASSSFPSNQPQHFGDGTRLSIL.

The chain has TRBV15 and TRBJ2-7, with D possibly matching TRBD2 (5 bases). In germline, CDR1 is LNHNV, CDR2 YYDKDF (reference sequence). The CDR3 loop spans 14 amino acids. The V end was cut by 4 bases, the J end by 2 bases, with 12 bases between. The CDR3 DNA sequence: TGTGCCACCAGCACCGGACTGAGTACCTACGAGCAGTACTTC. It codes for CATSTGLSTYEQYF.

The rearrangement uses TRBV7-8 and TRBJ1-1; the match to TRBD1 covers 7 bases. CDR3 size: 20 residues. Trimming took 5 bases from V and 3 from J; bases not matched to a gene: 24. Germline V CDR1 and CDR2: SGHVS, FQNEAQ. The CDR3 sequence is CASSPLLGDMTGWKDTEAFF. CDR3 nucleotides: TGTGCCAGCAGCCCCCTTTTGGGGGACATGACAGGGTGGAAGGACACTGAAGCTTTCTTT.

V gene TRBV7-6 combines with J gene TRBJ2-1; TRBD2 matches at 9 bases. Trimming took 1 base from V and 15 from J; bases not matched to a gene: 10. The CDR3 contains 14 residues. The V gene's germline CDR1 is SGHVS and CDR2 FNYEAQ. CDR3 nucleotides: TGTGCCAGCAGCTTAGAACCTAGCGGGGCCCCCCCGTTCTTC. Protein product: CASSLEPSGAPPFF.

This clone is a singleton in its sample. This chain connects TRBV6-5 to TRBJ2-1, with 8 bases fitting TRBD2. The V and J ends lost 6 bases and 8 bases, in that order; junction bases with no gene match: 12. There are 15 residues in the CDR3. CDR1 is MNHEY, CDR2 SVGAGI, per germline. CDR3 in amino acids: CASRLMSGSWDEQFF. The CDR3 coding sequence is TGTGCCAGCAGACTGATGAGCGGGAGCTGGGATGAGCAGTTCTTC.

This chain links TRBV6-1 with TRBJ2-7; 7 bases fit TRBD1. The CDR3 loop spans 13 amino acids. V shed 10 bases, J shed 4 bases, and the junction held 10 bases outside the gene matches. Germline V gene sequence: CDR1 MNHNS, CDR2 SASEGT. CDR3 loop: CATLDRVDYEQYF. The CDR3 nucleotides are TGTGCCACCCTAGACAGGGTTGATTACGAGCAGTACTTC.

The chain employs TRBV5-1 and TRBJ1-2, with TRBD1 matching over 7 bases. The CDR3 sequence is 13 residues long. The V gene end was trimmed by 4 bases and the J gene end by 8 bases; junction bases not matched to a gene: 8. Germline loops: CDR1 SGHRS, CDR2 YFSETQ. Here the CDR3 reads CASSVDRAEGYTF. The CDR3 DNA follows: TGCGCCAGCAGCGTCGACAGGGCGGAGGGCTACACCTTC.